This T cell receptor beta chain was documented in a study of control samples from healthy donors and cancer patients (dated by TCRdb to the early 2020s). The junction carries 8 bases between V and J, which are trimmed by 8 bases and 6 bases respectively. Sequences GTSNPN (CDR1) and SVGIG (CDR2) are obtained from the germline V gene (reference sequence). The CDR3 sequence holds 10 residues, the cysteine and phenylalanine included. Only the CDR3 region is kept as DNA, spanning 30 bases read in frame from base 1. This clone was counted between two and nine times. It has no known antigen specificity. No base quality values were provided; no much bigger clone lies one nucleotide off. Libraries were made using the immunoSEQ multiplex PCR assay. The immuneACCESS repertoire file appears here via TCRdb, limited to in-frame rearrangements. These files lack a portion of the clones; in checked studies, under half of the deficit traces to unresolved V genes, and the cause of the others is not known. The table for this sample lists 130,000 or so clones; about 92% of them were counted only once. The top ten clones comprise 2% to 2.5% of the sample.

The rearranged chain carries TRBV30 and TRBJ2-1, with the D gene not confidently named. The sample was blood. The TCR originated in a woman in her fifties or sixties in good health. The nucleotide sequence is given as TGTGCCGGCAACGGCAATGAGCAGTTCTTC. Its translation is CAGNGNEQFF.